This T cell receptor (beta chain) was captured in a study of molecular identifiers for immune sequencing clone quantification. In this sample, this clonotype turned up many times. TCRdb reprocessed the PCR reads via MiXCR and lists one record per CDR3 protein. The sample holds about 36,000 distinct CDR3 sequences; about 18% are singletons and the top ten take roughly 6.6%. This TCR derives from a human donor in good health. Some libraries in this study had Jurkat cell RNA spiked in. The sample consisted of naive CD8+ T cells from blood, with Jurkat cell RNA spiked in. The subset: FACS-sorted CD8+CD4-CCR7+CD45RA+ naive T cells.

This CDR3 is CASSQEGRVEAFF. The CDR3 DNA reads TGCGCCAGCAGCCAAGAGGGGAGAGTTGAAGCTTTCTTT. The chain is built from TRBV4-1 and TRBJ1-1; no reliable D call. Per germline, CDR1 MGHRA and CDR2 YSYEKL. Trimming shortened V by 0 bases and J by 7 bases, and 9 bases separated the two germline ends. This CDR3 has 13 amino acids.